One and the same sample provided the 9 T cell receptor beta chains below, sequenced in a study of T cell responses to AZD1222 COVID-19 vaccine. Produced via immunoSEQ multiplex PCR; TCRdb's table is partial and in-frame only. The repertoire holds just under 75,000 clones, over 70% seen once, with around 48% in the top ten. The sequencing used peripheral blood, collected 28 days after the second AZD1222 dose. The receptors were sampled from an adult who received the AZD1222 COVID-19 vaccine.

Here the CDR3 reads CASSLSVVQGAQGEQFF. CDR3 DNA sequence: TGCGCCAGCAGCTTGTCGGTCGTCCAGGGGGCGCAGGGTGAGCAGTTCTTC. J is TRBJ2-1 and V is TRBV5-1, with 8 bases fitting TRBD1. The CDR3 has 17 amino acids. The V gene's germline CDR1 is SGHRS and CDR2 YFSETQ. J lost 9 bases, V lost 1 base, and 15 bases had no gene match.

The rearrangement uses TRBV21-1 and TRBJ2-5; TRBD1, the D gene given by the table, was not confirmed from the DNA. TRBV21-1 is annotated as a pseudogene. The CDR3 spans 19 residues. CDR3 sequence reads: CASSTRTPGQGSLQETQYF. CDR3 DNA sequence: TGTGCCAGCAGCACCCGAACCCCGGGACAGGGTTCCCTTCAAGAGACCCAGTACTTC.

CDR3 in DNA: TGTGCCAGCAGCCAACTCCGGGACATATCTAACTATGGCTACACCTTC. Its protein product is CASSQLRDISNYGYTF. The chain employs TRBV3-1 (or the pseudogene TRBV3-2) and TRBJ1-2; D is possibly TRBD1 (6 bases). CDR1 and CDR2 from the germline V gene are LGHDT and YNNKEL (reference sequence). The CDR3 loop spans 16 amino acids. V lost 2 bases and J 0 bases, leaving 13 bases between the germline ends.

This clone was seen a single time. CDR3 sequence (DNA): TGCGCCAGCAGCTTGGAAGGGGCCCTGAACACCGGGGAGCTGTTTTTT. The encoded protein is CASSLEGALNTGELFF. The chain couples TRBV5-1 to TRBJ2-2, with D perhaps TRBD1 (5 bases). CDR3 length: 16 residues. CDR1 is SGHRS and CDR2 is YFSETQ in the germline V gene. The V end was cut by 0 bases, the J end by 1 base, with 10 bases between.

The V and J genes are TRBV4-3 and TRBJ2-7, with 7 positions matching TRBD1. V was clipped by 0 bases and J by 5 bases; unmatched bases: 7. Germline-derived CDR1 and CDR2 are LGHNA and YSLEER. This CDR3 is 15 amino acids long. This chain's CDR3 is CASSQDRQGPNEQYF. CDR3 DNA sequence: TGCGCCAGCAGCCAAGATCGACAGGGCCCCAACGAGCAGTACTTC.

The V and J genes are TRBV7-9 and TRBJ1-2; 7 bases align to TRBD1. Germline-derived CDR1 and CDR2 are SEHNR and FQNEAQ (reference sequence). The CDR3 is 14 residues long. Trimming removed 2 bases from V and 6 bases from J; junction bases left unmatched: 6. The CDR3 coding sequence is TGTGCCAGCAGCTTAATTACAGGGGAGGATGGCTACACCTTC. This translates into CASSLITGEDGYTF.

The chain links TRBV3-1 (or the pseudogene TRBV3-2) to TRBJ1-4; D possibly corresponds to TRBD1 (5 bases). The CDR3 is made up of 15 amino acids. V was trimmed by 1 base and J by 5 bases, leaving 11 bases between them. In germline, CDR1 is LGHDT, CDR2 YNNKEL (reference sequence). In nucleotides, the CDR3 is TGTGCCAGCAGCCAAGTTTGGGGGGTAAATGAAAAACTGTTTTTT. This codes for CASSQVWGVNEKLFF.

The chain uses TRBV21-1 and TRBJ2-1. TRBV21-1 is given as a pseudogene. CDR3 length: 15 amino acids. The CDR3 is CASSDTRDPYNEQFF. CDR3 sequence (DNA): TGTGCCAGCAGCGATACCCGGGACCCGTACAATGAGCAGTTCTTC.

The CDR3 sequence: CASSPPRGGTEAFF. CDR3 sequence (DNA): TGTGCCAGCAGTCCCCCGAGGGGCGGCACTGAAGCTTTCTTT. The gene calls are TRBV28 and TRBJ1-1, with a tentative D call TRBD1 (5 bases). Per germline, CDR1 MDHEN and CDR2 SYDVKM. V was cut by 5 bases and J by 4 bases, with 14 bases left in between. CDR3 length equals 14 residues.